The clone carrying this TCR beta chain was detected once. The germline V gene has CDR1 MDHEN and CDR2 SYDVKM. After removal of 6 bases from V and 6 bases from J, the junction contained 15 bases not matched to a gene. This CDR3 has 16 residues. The sample originates from a study of blood T cell repertoires in COVID-19. Looking at the study overall: The origin of the acute and convalescent COVID-19 samples was the United States, Italy and Spain. PBMCs, B-cell-depleted T cells, or T cells provided the cDNA or gDNA that made up the material.

In the original analysis: Amplified reference gene primers provided the basis for estimating nucleated cell counts. Measured with immunoSEQ multiplex PCR; TCRdb has only the in-frame clones, and not every one. That table supplies the V and J calls and clone size; D and trimming were determined from the DNA. This sample has 280,000 or so clones; roughly 90% occur once, and the top ten carry around 13%. The sequence was collected from a woman aged 60-70 years with acute or convalescent COVID-19. Sequencing used peripheral blood. The chain is built from TRBV28 and TRBJ1-2; TRBD1 aligns across 8 bases. CDR3 DNA: TGTGCCAGCAGCTCAAACGACCTGACAGGGGTCAATGGCTACACCTTC. Translated, it gives CASSSNDLTGVNGYTF.